The present T cell receptor (beta chain) was sequenced within a study of cytomegalovirus exposure and HLA in healthy donors. The study's findings and limits: Reports credit the classifier with highly specific, highly sensitive diagnosis of cytomegalovirus status.

CDR1 and CDR2 from the germline V gene are SGHAT and FQNNGV. Trimming cost V 4 bases and J 4 bases; bases outside gene matches: 5. The length of the CDR3 is 14 residues. In the case of this clone: Its antigen is currently unknown.

Vbeta (60) and Jbeta (13) primers were used in the PCR. Profiling relied on immunoSEQ multiplex PCR, and the TCRdb table lists in-frame clones only, not all of them. In the table there are some 110,000 clones, 70% to 80% of which are singletons. The sequence was obtained from a man aged 35-49 years in good health and CMV-seronegative. Sequences were obtained from PBMCs. The chain recombines TRBV11-2 with TRBJ2-5; 8 bases line up with TRBD1. The CDR3 region has the DNA TGTGCCAGCAGCTCTTCTACAGGGGGAGAGACCCAGTACTTC. This codes for CASSSSTGGETQYF. Full variable domain (missing parts from reference TRBV11-2 and TRBJ2-5): EAGVAQSPRYKIIEKRQSVAFWCNPISGHATLYWYQQILGQGPKLLIQFQNNGVVDDSQLPKDRFSAERLKGVDSTLKIQPAKLEDSAVYLCASSSSTGGETQYFGPGTRLLVL.